The entry below gives a single TCR beta chain sequence along with its context. This clonotype has at least ten counts. Its antigen is currently not known. Per-nucleotide qualities are absent, and no much larger clonotype sits a single base away. The label giving this sample's time point can be read as: sample taken at primary tumor resection. Donors were under 95 patients with early-stage, untreated non-small cell lung cancer from the lung TRACERx cohort. TCR sequencing used whole RNA extracted from tumor and nontumor lung tissue, or from cryopreserved PBMC samples, without cell sorting. A patient was chosen for TCR sequencing only when enough RNA was available from at least two tumor regions. The record originates from a study of spatial heterogeneity in lung cancer (dated by TCRdb to the late 2010s). General notes on the study: More beta-chain than alpha-chain transcripts were consistently detected, likely reflecting higher beta-chain transcript abundance. In the raw uncorrected reads, each unique combination of TCR and UMI appeared more than ten times on average. TCR alpha and beta repertoires were quantitatively compared across multiple tumor regions, matched nontumor lung and blood in non-small cell lung cancer. The study linked features of the TCR repertoire to counts of nonsynonymous mutations, which were determined by whole-exome sequencing of tumor tissue. At surgery, both alpha and beta chains were TCR-sequenced in under 250 tumor regions, over 61 matched nontumor lung samples and some 56 PBMC samples.

The method was 5' RACE. The instrument was a NextSeq 500. The TCR library protocol attached a unique molecular identifier to each TCR cDNA molecule to allow correction of PCR and sequencing errors. The authors' analysis ran thus. Decombinator tools were used for TCR identification, UMI-based error correction and CDR3 extraction. TCRs above a frequency of 2 per 1,000, corresponding to the top 1% of the tumor frequency distribution, were defined as expanded. Renyi diversity was computed with the R vegan package after each repertoire had been subsampled 100 times to 5,000 TCRs. CDR3 similarity networks were built from amino acid triplet string-kernel similarity, connecting CDR3s with pairwise similarity above 0.82. The public sequencing data were trimmed at Q25 with fastp and processed into clonotypes with MiXCR by TCRdb, which kept only in-frame beta chains. Entries are consolidated by CDR3 protein sequence, retaining the most common genes and DNA. The V and J calls here are based on TCRdb, not the publication. The sample data list more than 60,000 distinct CDR3 sequences, and roughly 5.9% of these were observed just once. Jointly, the top ten make up about 15% of the sample.

Points the paper makes about the study in general: Additional single-cell paired TCR alpha and beta sequencing was considered necessary to confirm, at a functional level, the hypothesis that regional TCRs recognize regional mutations. Ubiquitous expanded tumor TCRs showed up in blood more often at tumor resection than at routine follow-up.

The CDR3 numbers 15 residues from cysteine through phenylalanine. The entry retains the CDR3 DNA only, 45 bases that are in frame from base 1. Trimming at the junction amounts to 2 bases on V and 3 bases on J, and the germline ends lie 11 bases apart. The germline V gene sets CDR1 to MDHEN and CDR2 to SYDVKM. The specimen was PBMCs, collected at surgery. This TCR derives from a female donor with early-stage non-small cell lung cancer. This sequence uses TRBV28 and TRBJ1-5; TRBD1 is a weak D gene call, 6 bases matching. The CDR3 amino acid sequence is: CASSLNTGPNQPQHF. The nucleotide sequence reads as follows: TGTGCCAGCAGTTTAAACACAGGGCCCAATCAGCCCCAGCATTTT.